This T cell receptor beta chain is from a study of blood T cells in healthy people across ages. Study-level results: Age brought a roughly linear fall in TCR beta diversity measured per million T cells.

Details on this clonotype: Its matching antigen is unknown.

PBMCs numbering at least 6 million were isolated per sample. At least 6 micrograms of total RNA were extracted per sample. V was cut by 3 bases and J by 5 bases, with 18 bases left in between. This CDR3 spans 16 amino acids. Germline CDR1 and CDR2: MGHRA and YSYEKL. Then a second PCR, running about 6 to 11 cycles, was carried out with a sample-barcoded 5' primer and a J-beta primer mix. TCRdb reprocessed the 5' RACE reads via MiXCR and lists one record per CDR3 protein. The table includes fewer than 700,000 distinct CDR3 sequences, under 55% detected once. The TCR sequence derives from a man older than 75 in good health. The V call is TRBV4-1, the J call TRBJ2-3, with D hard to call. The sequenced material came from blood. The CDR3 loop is CASSQRLPAGRDTQYF. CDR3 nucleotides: TGCGCCAGCAGCCAGAGACTCCCCGCCGGGCGAGATACGCAGTATTTT.